A selection of T cell receptor beta chains follows, all from one sample in a study of CD8 T cells in cerebrospinal fluid in Alzheimer's disease. TCRdb reworked the 10x single-cell sequencing reads into one entry per CDR3 protein, no DNA. The repertoire table contains 1,600 or so distinct CDR3 sequences. The specimen sequenced was cerebrospinal fluid. The origin of the receptors is a human donor in good health. Each CDR3 is given with its conserved first and last residue. Only some rows state a clone size, as once, few, many or a class for expanded clones.

TRBJ2-1	TRBV6-2/TRBV6-3	medium-sized	CASSYVSGNSPYNEQFF
TRBJ1-2	TRBV7-2	medium-sized	CASSLLLGQATGYTF
TRBJ1-2	TRBV5-7	-	CASSDDWDYGYTF
TRBJ2-7	TRBV12-5	medium-sized	CASGLGLNRSSYEQYF
TRBJ2-3	TRBV11-2	large	CASSFLVGLAGGEDTQYF
TRBJ1-4	TRBV7-9	medium-sized	CASSWGPGQGNEKLFF
TRBJ2-7	TRBV13	medium-sized	CASSLGGGFYEQYF
TRBJ1-1	TRBV7-2	-	CASSLGLRVEAFF
TRBJ2-4	TRBV5-6	medium-sized	CASSLTGEDRDYF
TRBJ2-5	TRBV5-1	medium-sized	CASSLAFPDGRWGSSQETQYF
TRBJ2-3	TRBV7-2	large	CASSVTDTQYF
TRBJ1-2	TRBV19	-	CASSPRDRINDGYTF
TRBJ2-7	TRBV3-1	-	CASSLGLAGGPEQYF
TRBJ2-5	TRBV13	medium-sized	CASSLQGQETQYF
TRBJ2-6	TRBV7-9	medium-sized	CASSLWGTGANVLTF
TRBJ2-7	TRBV5-4	-	CASSSDRGYEQYF
TRBJ2-1	TRBV28	medium-sized	CASSLPGARLDEQFF
TRBJ1-4	TRBV2	medium-sized	CASSWTGYEKLFF
TRBJ1-1	TRBV10-3	large	CAISEPGGNTEAFF
TRBJ1-3	TRBV12-3/TRBV12-4	medium-sized	CASSTRQVLSGNTIYF
TRBJ2-1	TRBV5-1	medium-sized	CASSLAKLADYNEQFF
TRBJ2-1	TRBV14	large	CASSQGVLAGRPWDEQFF
TRBJ1-1	TRBV28	-	CASSLGEGWTEAFF
TRBJ1-2	TRBV5-8	-	CASSFPDLENYGYTF
TRBJ2-7	TRBV30	-	CAWSPLASGSSYEQYF
TRBJ2-1	TRBV5-6	medium-sized	CASSLEGYGEQFF
TRBJ2-7	TRBV5-1	medium-sized	CASSAGTGGGEQYF
TRBJ1-2	TRBV7-8	medium-sized	CASSLARTGGTGYTF
TRBJ2-7	TRBV5-1	medium-sized	CASSVVGIHEQYF
TRBJ2-1	TRBV28	large	CASSRYNEQFF
TRBJ1-6	TRBV20-1	medium-sized	CSARSPGQGYSPLHF
TRBJ2-5	TRBV30	-	CAWSVLGQPLSETQYF
TRBJ1-6	TRBV18	large	CASSGTANSPLHF
TRBJ1-5	TRBV24-1	medium-sized	CATSEPGQNQPQHF
TRBJ2-3	TRBV18	large	CASSPLKGQLTDTQYF
TRBJ2-1	TRBV12-3/TRBV12-4	medium-sized	CASSQRGGINNEQFF
TRBJ2-6	TRBV6-4	-	CASSPQGASGANVLTF
TRBJ1-5	TRBV4-1	medium-sized	CASSQVFGTDKNQPQHF
TRBJ2-1	TRBV10-3	medium-sized	CAISGTFLYNEQFF
TRBJ2-3	TRBV7-2	large	CASSLNPSGGGTDTQYF
TRBJ1-5	TRBV20-1	medium-sized	CSASARNQPQHF
TRBJ2-3	TRBV20-1	large	CSAQDSYTDTQYF
TRBJ2-5	TRBV2	medium-sized	CASSAGRSFQETQYF
TRBJ2-7	TRBV4-2	medium-sized	CASSQEPRSSYEQYF
TRBJ1-2	TRBV19	medium-sized	CASSSDGIGRYGYTF
TRBJ2-3	TRBV15	medium-sized	CATSRDAPRRALSTDTQYF
TRBJ2-7	TRBV4-3	medium-sized	CASSQEIQSPSYEQYF
TRBJ2-1	TRBV28	medium-sized	CASHRQGVNEQFF
TRBJ2-3	TRBV7-8	medium-sized	CASSLLGQGLTDTQYF
TRBJ2-2	TRBV10-2	-	CASYRHQAGELFF
TRBJ1-4	TRBV15	medium-sized	CATSRDPQGRHEKLFF
TRBJ2-7	TRBV4-3	large	CASSQDRSSYEQYF
TRBJ2-7	TRBV6-5	medium-sized	CASSYQFSYEQYF
TRBJ2-3	TRBV25-1	medium-sized	CASSASGGAGDTQYF
TRBJ2-2	TRBV20-1	medium-sized	CSASPDLYRDTGELFF
TRBJ1-3	TRBV27	-	CASRNVQGPGNTIYF
TRBJ1-3	TRBV9	large	CASSPQTGTRNTIYF
TRBJ2-7	TRBV20-1	medium-sized	CSAIDRGVYEQYF
TRBJ2-5	TRBV14	large	CASSQDLGLHETQYF
TRBJ2-3	TRBV18	medium-sized	CASSPLQGSTDTQYF